This T cell receptor beta chain was captured by sequencing in a study of CD8 T cells in Susac syndrome. Germline values: CDR1 SNHLY, CDR2 FYNNEI. The trim removed 5 bases at V and 3 bases at J, leaving 7 bases unmatched. This CDR3 spans 17 amino acids. Random hexamers primed reverse transcription of about 0.45 to 1 ug RNA. MiXCR, applied by TCRdb to the immunoSEQ multiplex PCR reads, yields one record per CDR3 protein. The table records roughly 120,000 distinct CDR3 sequences, 90% to 95% of them present only once. This TCR was recovered from a human donor with multiple sclerosis. The sequencing sample was made of CD8+ T cells from PBMCs. The V call is TRBV2, the J call TRBJ2-2; TRBD2 agrees at 12 bases. The chain's CDR3 is CASSLPSGGAHTGELFF. The CDR3 DNA reads as TGTGCCAGCAGTCTCCCTAGCGGGGGGGCGCACACCGGGGAGCTGTTTTTT.